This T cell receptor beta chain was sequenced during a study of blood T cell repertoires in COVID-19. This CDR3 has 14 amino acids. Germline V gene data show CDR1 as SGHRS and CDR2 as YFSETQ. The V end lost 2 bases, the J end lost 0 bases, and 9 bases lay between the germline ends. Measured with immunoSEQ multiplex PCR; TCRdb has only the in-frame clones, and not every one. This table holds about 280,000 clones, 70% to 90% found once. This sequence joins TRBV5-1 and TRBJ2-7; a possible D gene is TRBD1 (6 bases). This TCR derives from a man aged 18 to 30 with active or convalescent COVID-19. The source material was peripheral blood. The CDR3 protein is CASSFRDNSYEQYF. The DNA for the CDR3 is TGCGCCAGCAGCTTCCGGGACAACTCCTACGAGCAGTACTTC.